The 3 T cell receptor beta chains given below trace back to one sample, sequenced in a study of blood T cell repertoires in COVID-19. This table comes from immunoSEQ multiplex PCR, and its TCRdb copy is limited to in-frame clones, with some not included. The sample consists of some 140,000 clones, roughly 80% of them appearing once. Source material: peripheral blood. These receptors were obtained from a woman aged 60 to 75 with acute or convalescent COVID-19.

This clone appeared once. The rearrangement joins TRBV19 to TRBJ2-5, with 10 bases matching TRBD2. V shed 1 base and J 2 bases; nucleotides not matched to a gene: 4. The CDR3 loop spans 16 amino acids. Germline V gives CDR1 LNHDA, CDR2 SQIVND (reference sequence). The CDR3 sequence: CASSIGVTSGQETQYF. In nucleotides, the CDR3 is TGTGCCAGTAGTATAGGAGTGACTAGCGGGCAAGAGACCCAGTACTTC.

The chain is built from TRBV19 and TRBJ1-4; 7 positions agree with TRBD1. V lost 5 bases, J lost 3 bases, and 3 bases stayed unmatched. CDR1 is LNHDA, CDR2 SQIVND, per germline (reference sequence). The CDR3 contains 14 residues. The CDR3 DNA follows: TGTGCCAGTAGTTGGGACAGCTCTAATGAAAAACTGTTTTTT. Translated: CASSWDSSNEKLFF. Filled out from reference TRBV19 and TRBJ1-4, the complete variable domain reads DGGITQSPKYLFRKEGQNVTLSCEQNLNHDAMYWYRQDPGQGLRLIYYSQIVNDFQKGDIAEGYSVSREKKESFPLTVTSAQKNPTAFYLCASSWDSSNEKLFFGSGTQLSVL.

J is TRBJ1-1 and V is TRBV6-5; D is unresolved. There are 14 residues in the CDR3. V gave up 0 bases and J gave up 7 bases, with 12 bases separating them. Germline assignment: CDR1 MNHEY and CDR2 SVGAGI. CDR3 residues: CASSYSRAALEAFF. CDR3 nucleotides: TGTGCCAGCAGTTACTCGAGGGCAGCCCTTGAAGCTTTCTTT.